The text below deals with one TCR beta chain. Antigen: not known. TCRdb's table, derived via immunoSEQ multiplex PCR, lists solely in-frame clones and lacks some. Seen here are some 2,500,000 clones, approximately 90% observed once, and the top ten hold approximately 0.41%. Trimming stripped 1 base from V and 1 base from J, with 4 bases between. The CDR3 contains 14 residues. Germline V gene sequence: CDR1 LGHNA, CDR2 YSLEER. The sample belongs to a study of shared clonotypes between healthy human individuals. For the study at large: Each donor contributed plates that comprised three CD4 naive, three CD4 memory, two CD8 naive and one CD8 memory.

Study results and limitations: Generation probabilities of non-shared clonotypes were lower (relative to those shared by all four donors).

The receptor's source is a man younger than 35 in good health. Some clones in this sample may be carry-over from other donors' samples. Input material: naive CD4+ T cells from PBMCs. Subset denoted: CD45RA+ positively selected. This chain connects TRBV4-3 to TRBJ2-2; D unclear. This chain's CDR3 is CASSQALNTGELFF. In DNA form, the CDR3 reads TGCGCCAGCAGCCAAGCTTTGAACACCGGGGAGCTGTTTTTT.